This passage covers 32 T cell receptor beta chains from one sample sequenced in a study of control samples from healthy donors and cancer patients. Assay used: immunoSEQ multiplex PCR; TCRdb lists only in-frame clones, some missing. The repertoire holds 24,000 or so clones, with approximately 91% as singletons. The sequenced sample was PBMCs. These receptors were obtained from a man aged 50-60 years with lung cancer.

V is TRBV18 and J is TRBJ2-7; TRBD1 aligns across 7 bases. This CDR3 has 15 amino acids. V gave up 3 bases and J gave up 7 bases; unmatched junction bases: 12. Germline CDR1 KGHSH, CDR2 LQKENI. The CDR3 sequence is CASSPDRSSRGEQYF. The CDR3 DNA reads as TGTGCCAGCTCACCGGACAGGAGTTCCCGAGGGGAGCAGTACTTC.

The V gene is TRBV13, the J gene TRBJ2-1; D is ambiguous. Germline CDR1 and CDR2: PRHDT and FYEKMQ (reference sequence). V lost 4 bases and J 3 bases, leaving 10 bases between the germline ends. This CDR3 comprises 14 residues. The CDR3 DNA is TGTGCCAGCAGCTCCCAGGCATTCTACAATGAGCAGTTCTTC. Amino acid sequence: CASSSQAFYNEQFF.

The rearrangement joins TRBV11-3 to TRBJ1-1; D perhaps matches TRBD1 (6 bases). CDR3 length equals 14 residues. CDR1 is SGHNT, CDR2 YENEEA, per germline. Trimming pared 3 bases from V and 3 bases from J, leaving 11 bases between. The CDR3 sequence is CASSFQGGDTEAFF. In nucleotides, the CDR3 is TGTGCCAGCAGCTTCCAAGGGGGGGACACTGAAGCTTTCTTT. The entire variable domain, with the rest obtained from reference TRBV11-3 and TRBJ1-1, is as follows: EAGVVQSPRYKIIEKKQPVAFWCNPISGHNTLYWYLQNLGQGPELLIRYENEEAVDDSQLPKDRFSAERLKGVDSTLKIQPAELGDSAVYLCASSFQGGDTEAFFGQGTRLTVV.

By frequency in the sample, this clone is medium-sized (0.01 to 0.1%). This sequence joins TRBV4-1 and TRBJ1-1; tentatively, D is TRBD1 (6 bases). Trimming removed 0 bases at V and 0 bases at J, with 11 bases between. The CDR3 is 16 amino acids. CDR1 MGHRA and CDR2 YSYEKL come from the germline V gene. CDR3: CASSQDLYRVNTEAFF. CDR3 DNA sequence: TGCGCCAGCAGCCAAGATTTATACAGGGTGAACACTGAAGCTTTCTTT.

V usage is TRBV6-5 and J usage is TRBJ1-1, with D tentatively TRBD1 (5 bases). Germline values: CDR1 MNHEY, CDR2 SVGAGI. V lost 0 bases and J lost 1, with 12 bases in between. The length of the CDR3 is 16 residues. CDR3 residues: CASSYSGTRRNTEAFF. The CDR3 nucleotides read TGTGCCAGCAGTTACTCGGGGACCCGGCGGAACACTGAAGCTTTCTTT.

J is TRBJ2-5 and V is TRBV28; D is ambiguous. The CDR3 extends over 10 amino acids. Trimming pared 10 bases from V and 0 bases from J, leaving 3 bases between. CDR1 is MDHEN and CDR2 is SYDVKM in the germline V gene. The CDR3 DNA reads as TGTGCCACCCACCAAGAGACCCAGTACTTC. This gives the protein CATHQETQYF.

The chain carries TRBV5-1 and TRBJ1-6; possible D gene TRBD1, 6 bases. Trimming left V 4 bases short and J 7 bases short, with 18 bases between. CDR1 and CDR2 from the germline V gene are SGHRS and YFSETQ. There are 16 residues in the CDR3. Here the CDR3 reads CASSPRGAQGNSPLHF. CDR3 DNA sequence: TGCGCCAGCAGCCCCCGGGGGGCGCAAGGGAATTCACCCCTCCACTTT. The complete variable domain, with remaining parts taken from reference TRBV5-1 and TRBJ1-6, reads KAGVTQTPRYLIKTRGQQVTLSCSPISGHRSVSWYQQTPGQGLQFLFEYFSETQRNKGNFPGRFSGRQFSNSRSEMNVSTLELGDSALYLCASSPRGAQGNSPLHFGNGTRLTVT.

The chain recombines TRBV5-1 with TRBJ2-1; no firm D call. There are 16 residues in the CDR3. Deletions cut 3 bases from V and 5 bases from J, with 18 bases between. Germline CDR1 reads SGHRS; CDR2 reads YFSETQ. CDR3 in amino acids: CASSYTRDSNNNEQFF. CDR3 coding DNA: TGCGCCAGCAGCTACACAAGAGACTCTAACAACAATGAGCAGTTCTTC. Combining the CDR3 with reference TRBV5-1 and TRBJ2-1 gives the whole variable domain KAGVTQTPRYLIKTRGQQVTLSCSPISGHRSVSWYQQTPGQGLQFLFEYFSETQRNKGNFPGRFSGRQFSNSRSEMNVSTLELGDSALYLCASSYTRDSNNNEQFFGPGTRLTVL.

V usage is TRBV6-2 or TRBV6-3 and J usage is TRBJ2-4; D perhaps matches TRBD1 (6 bases). CDR3 size: 15 residues. From germline, CDR1 is MNHEY and CDR2 SVGEGT. Trimming took off 4 bases at V and 4 bases at J, with 14 bases between the two ends. The CDR3 bases are TGTGCCAGCAGTTTCGACAGGACTGTAAAAAACATTCAGTACTTC. Protein sequence: CASSFDRTVKNIQYF.

J is TRBJ1-4 and V is TRBV7-3; weak D call: TRBD1 (5 bases). Trimming removed 6 bases from V and 0 bases from J, with 11 bases in between. Germline-derived CDR1 and CDR2 are SGHTA and FQGTGA. The CDR3 consists of 15 residues. DNA for the CDR3: TGTGCCAGCAGTCTAAGCAGGGCAACTAATGAAAAACTGTTTTTT. Translated: CASSLSRATNEKLFF.

The rearrangement links TRBV19 to TRBJ2-3, with 9 bases lining up with TRBD2. The CDR3 has 15 residues. Looked up from germline, CDR1 is LNHDA and CDR2 is SQIVND (reference sequence). Unmatched junction bases numbered 6, after V lost 6 bases and J lost 2 bases. The CDR3 region has the DNA TGTGCCAGTAGAGCACTAGCGGGCGTCACAGATACGCAGTATTTT. It specifies CASRALAGVTDTQYF.

The J gene is TRBJ1-4, the V gene TRBV4-3, with 7 bases lining up with TRBD1. The CDR3 is 15 amino acids. Germline V gene lookup returns CDR1 LGHNA and CDR2 YSLEER. V gave up 4 bases and J gave up 6 bases; unmatched junction bases: 8. The CDR3 nucleotides are TGCGCCAGCAGCCTAACCGGGACAGCGGATGAAAAACTGTTTTTT. This encodes CASSLTGTADEKLFF.

V usage is TRBV2 and J usage is TRBJ1-5, with D possibly being TRBD1 (5 bases). Germline V gene data show CDR1 as SNHLY and CDR2 as FYNNEI. This CDR3 has 15 amino acids. V was trimmed by 0 bases and J by 6 bases, leaving 12 bases between them. This CDR3 is CASSEARQTAQPQHF. CDR3 nucleotides: TGTGCCAGCAGTGAAGCTCGTCAGACAGCTCAGCCCCAGCATTTT.

The rearrangement uses TRBV7-2 and TRBJ2-7; TRBD2 agrees at 11 bases. The CDR3 runs 13 residues. V lost 6 bases to trimming and J lost 6 bases; unmatched junction nucleotides: 4. Germline V gene lookup returns CDR1 SGHTA and CDR2 FQGNSA. CDR3: CASSTSGGGEQYF. DNA for the CDR3: TGTGCCAGCAGTACTAGCGGGGGAGGCGAGCAGTACTTC.

The CDR3 nucleotides read TGTGCCAGCAGCTCAGAGGGTCTTGGGTGGGGAAACACCATATATTTT. Encoded protein: CASSSEGLGWGNTIYF. The chain recombines TRBV7-2 with TRBJ1-3; D remains ambiguous. Trimming left V 4 bases short and J 4 bases short, with 17 bases between. Germline V gene sequence: CDR1 SGHTA, CDR2 FQGNSA. The CDR3 has 16 residues.

This sequence joins TRBV6-5 and TRBJ2-7, with a weak D call TRBD2 (6 bases). Germline CDR1 reads MNHEY; CDR2 reads SVGAGI. The CDR3 covers 14 residues. Trimming removed 5 bases at V and 4 bases at J, with 15 bases between. CDR3 sequence (DNA): TGTGCCAGCAGTACCGGGACTGGAAGGTACGAGCAGTACTTC. It specifies CASSTGTGRYEQYF.

In regard to this clone: The sample carries other DNA sequences with the same CDR3. The CDR3 region has the DNA TGTGCCAGCAGCTTTTCAGGGAACACTGAAGCTTTCTTT. It yields the protein CASSFSGNTEAFF. The chain employs TRBV7-3 and TRBJ1-1; the D is unclear. The V end was cut by 3 bases, the J end by 1 base, with 6 bases between. CDR3 length equals 13 residues. Per germline, CDR1 SGHTA and CDR2 FQGTGA.

This sequence joins TRBV10-2 and TRBJ1-4; unclear D gene. Per the germline V gene, CDR1 is WSHSY and CDR2 is SAAADI. The germline V and J ends were trimmed by 0 bases and 10 bases, with 9 bases remaining between them. This CDR3 spans 13 amino acids. The CDR3 protein is CASSESQAGKLFF. CDR3 DNA sequence: TGCGCCAGCAGTGAGTCCCAAGCGGGAAAACTGTTTTTT.

This chain uses TRBV14 with TRBJ2-3, with TRBD2 matching over 8 bases. The V gene's germline CDR1 is SGHDN and CDR2 FVKESK. The trim removed 2 bases at V and 0 bases at J, leaving 4 bases unmatched. The CDR3 loop spans 16 amino acids. The CDR3 coding sequence is TGTGCCAGCAGCCAATGGACTAGCCCAAGCACAGATACGCAGTATTTT. Its translation: CASSQWTSPSTDTQYF.

The V gene is TRBV6-6, the J gene TRBJ2-3; D gene ambiguous. This CDR3 is built from 12 residues. Germline CDR1 and CDR2: MNHNY and SVGAGI (reference sequence). Trimming removed 4 bases from V and 2 bases from J, with 4 bases in between. CDR3 in amino acids: CASSFDTDTQYF. Here the CDR3 DNA reads TGTGCCAGCAGTTTCGACACAGATACGCAGTATTTT.

The chain is built from TRBV9 and TRBJ2-2; 7 bases agree with TRBD1. The germline gives CDR1 SGDLS, CDR2 YYNGEE. The CDR3 spans 14 residues. With V trimmed by 5 bases and J by 4 bases, 5 bases remained unmatched. The CDR3 nucleotides read TGTGCCAGCAGTGGCGGACAGGTCACCGGGGAGCTGTTTTTT. Protein product: CASSGGQVTGELFF.

V and J are TRBV5-4 and TRBJ2-7; 7 bases match TRBD1. The germline gives CDR1 SGHNT, CDR2 YYREEE (reference sequence). The CDR3 runs to 13 residues. J was trimmed by 2 bases and V by 2 bases; bases with no gene match: 1. The CDR3 spells CASSLQGTYEQYF. The CDR3, as DNA: TGTGCCAGCAGCTTACAGGGGACCTACGAGCAGTACTTC.

The chain employs TRBV3-1 (or the pseudogene TRBV3-2) and TRBJ1-2; maybe TRBD1 (6 bases). The CDR3 has 18 amino acids. V shed 6 bases and J shed 8 bases, with 31 bases lying between them. Germline V gives CDR1 LGHDT, CDR2 YNNKEL (reference sequence). CDR3 in DNA: TGTGCCAGCAGACCGCACAATACTCCGGACAGCGGATTTGTCGGCTACACCTTC. Translated: CASRPHNTPDSGFVGYTF.

J is TRBJ1-6 and V is TRBV4-3; weak D call: TRBD1 (6 bases). V was pared by 2 bases and J by 5 bases, with 16 bases between. This CDR3 spans 17 amino acids. The germline CDR1 and CDR2 sequences are LGHNA and YSLEER. This CDR3 is CASSQPPGSGDNSPLHF. CDR3 DNA: TGCGCCAGCAGCCAACCTCCCGGCTCAGGGGATAATTCACCCCTCCACTTT.

This clone appeared once. V usage is TRBV9 and J usage is TRBJ2-3, with TRBD1 as a possible D gene (5 bases). The CDR3 length is 13 residues. V was shortened by 0 bases and J by 3 bases, with 5 bases between the two germline ends. The germline CDR1 and CDR2 sequences are SGDLS and YYNGEE. CDR3 nucleotide sequence: TGTGCCAGCAGCGTAGGACAGACAGATACGCAGTATTTT. Translated, it gives CASSVGQTDTQYF. Variable domain in full (rest from reference TRBV9 and TRBJ2-3): DSGVTQTPKHLITATGQRVTLRCSPRSGDLSVYWYQQSLDQGLQFLIQYYNGEERAKGNILERFSAQQFPDLHSELNLSSLELGDSALYFCASSVGQTDTQYFGPGTRLTVL.

The CDR3 protein is CASSYSGETGELFF. The CDR3, as DNA: TGTGCCAGCAGTTACTCAGGGGAGACCGGGGAGCTGTTTTTT. This sequence joins TRBV6-5 and TRBJ2-2, with D possibly being TRBD1 or TRBD2 (5 bases each). Germline CDR1 MNHEY, CDR2 SVGAGI. The ends were cut back, 0 bases at V and 5 bases at J, with 7 bases in the middle. The CDR3 spans 14 residues.

This chain links TRBV12-5 with TRBJ1-2; D gene ambiguous. Trimming left V 0 bases short and J 8 bases short, with 16 bases between. This CDR3 is built from 15 residues. Per germline, CDR1 LGHNT and CDR2 FRNRAP. CDR3 region: CASGLVLSFGPGYTF. Here the CDR3 DNA reads TGTGCTAGTGGTTTGGTACTAAGCTTCGGCCCCGGCTACACCTTC.

The gene calls are TRBV19 and TRBJ2-2, with D possibly TRBD1 on 5 matching bases. V lost 7 bases and J lost 2, with 17 bases in between. Germline lookup yields CDR1 LNHDA and CDR2 SQIVND (reference sequence). CDR3 length: 16 amino acids. CDR3 nucleotide sequence: TGTGCCAGTACCACCACCATACAGGCCAACACCGGGGAGCTGTTTTTT. Encoded protein: CASTTTIQANTGELFF.

This sequence joins TRBV2 and TRBJ2-2; D gene uncertain. The CDR3 covers 12 residues. Germline V gene lookup returns CDR1 SNHLY and CDR2 FYNNEI. The V end was cut by 7 bases, the J end by 3 bases, with 6 bases between. This CDR3 is CASTPYTGELFF. For the CDR3, the DNA is TGTGCCAGCACTCCGTACACCGGGGAGCTGTTTTTT.

CDR3 nucleotides: TGTGCCAGCAGTTTGATCCCTCATAACTATGGCTACACCTTC. Residues: CASSLIPHNYGYTF. The rearrangement links TRBV6-5 to TRBJ1-2, with D uncertain. The V end lost 4 bases, the J end lost 1 base, and 10 bases lay between the germline ends. Germline CDR1 is MNHEY and CDR2 is SVGAGI. The CDR3 is 14 residues long.

The rearrangement joins TRBV27 to TRBJ2-4; TRBD1 agrees at 9 bases. This CDR3 has 14 amino acids. Germline CDR1 reads MNHEY; CDR2 reads SMNVEV (reference sequence). Losses at the gene ends were 6 bases for V and 6 bases for J; bases not matched to a gene: 6. CDR3 sequence reads: CASSLQGAVNIQYF. CDR3 sequence (DNA): TGTGCCAGCAGCCTACAGGGGGCGGTAAACATTCAGTACTTC.

V and J are TRBV6-1 and TRBJ2-2; no definite D call. The CDR3 length is 15 residues. V dropped 2 bases and J dropped 1 base, with 8 bases sitting between them. In germline, CDR1 is MNHNS, CDR2 SASEGT. CDR3 DNA sequence: TGTGCCAGCAGTGAAAGGCAGCTGAACACCGGGGAGCTGTTTTTT. Its translation is CASSERQLNTGELFF.